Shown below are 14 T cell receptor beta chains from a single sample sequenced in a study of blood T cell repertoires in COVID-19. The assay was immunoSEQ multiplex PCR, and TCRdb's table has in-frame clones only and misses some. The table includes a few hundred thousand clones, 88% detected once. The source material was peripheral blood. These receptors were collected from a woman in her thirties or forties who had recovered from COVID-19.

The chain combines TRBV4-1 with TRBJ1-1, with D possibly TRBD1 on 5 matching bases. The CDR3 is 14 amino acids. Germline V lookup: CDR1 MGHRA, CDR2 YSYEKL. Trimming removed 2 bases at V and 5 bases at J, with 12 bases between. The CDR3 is CASSQTGEGTEAFF. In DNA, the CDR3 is TGCGCCAGCAGCCAAACGGGGGAGGGGACTGAAGCTTTCTTT.

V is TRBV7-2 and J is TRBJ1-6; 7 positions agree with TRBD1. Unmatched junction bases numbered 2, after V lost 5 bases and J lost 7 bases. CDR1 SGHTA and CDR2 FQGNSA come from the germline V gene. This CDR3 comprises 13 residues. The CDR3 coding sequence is TGTGCCAGCAGCCGGACAGGAAATTCACCCCTCCACTTT. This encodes CASSRTGNSPLHF.

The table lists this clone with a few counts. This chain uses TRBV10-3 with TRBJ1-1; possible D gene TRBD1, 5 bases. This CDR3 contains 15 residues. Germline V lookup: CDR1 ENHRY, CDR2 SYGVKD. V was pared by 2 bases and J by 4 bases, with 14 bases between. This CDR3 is CAISEGGGPGTEAFF. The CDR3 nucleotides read TGTGCCATCAGTGAGGGGGGAGGGCCGGGCACTGAAGCTTTCTTT.

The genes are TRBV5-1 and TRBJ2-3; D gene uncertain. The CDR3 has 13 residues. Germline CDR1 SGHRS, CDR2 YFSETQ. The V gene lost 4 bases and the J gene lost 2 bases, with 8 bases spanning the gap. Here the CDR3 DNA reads TGCGCCAGCAGCCCAAGAGCCACAGATACGCAGTATTTT. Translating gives CASSPRATDTQYF.

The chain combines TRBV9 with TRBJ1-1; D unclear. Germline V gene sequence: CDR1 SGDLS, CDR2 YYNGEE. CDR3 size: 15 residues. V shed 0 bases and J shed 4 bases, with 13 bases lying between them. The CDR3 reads CASSVGSSQGTEAFF. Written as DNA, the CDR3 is TGTGCCAGCAGCGTAGGGAGTTCCCAAGGCACTGAAGCTTTCTTT.

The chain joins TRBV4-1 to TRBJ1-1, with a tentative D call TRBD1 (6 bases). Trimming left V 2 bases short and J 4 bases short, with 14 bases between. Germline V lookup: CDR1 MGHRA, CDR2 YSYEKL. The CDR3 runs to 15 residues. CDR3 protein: CASSQRGGWGTEAFF. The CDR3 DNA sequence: TGCGCCAGCAGCCAAAGGGGGGGATGGGGCACTGAAGCTTTCTTT.

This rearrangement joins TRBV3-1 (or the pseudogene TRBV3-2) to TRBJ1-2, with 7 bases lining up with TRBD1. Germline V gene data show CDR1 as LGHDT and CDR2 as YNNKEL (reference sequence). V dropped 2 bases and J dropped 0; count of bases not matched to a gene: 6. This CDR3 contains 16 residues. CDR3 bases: TGTGCCAGCAGCCAACACCCACAGGGGACTAACTATGGCTACACCTTC. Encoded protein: CASSQHPQGTNYGYTF.

CDR3 residues: CASSQDGPGANVLTF. CDR3 sequence (DNA): TGTGCCAGCAGCCAAGATGGGCCTGGGGCCAACGTCCTGACTTTC. The V call is TRBV4-2, the J call TRBJ2-6, with D hard to call. Per the germline V gene, CDR1 is LGHNA and CDR2 is YNFKEQ. The CDR3 has 15 amino acids. V lost 0 bases and J 2 bases, leaving 5 bases between the germline ends.

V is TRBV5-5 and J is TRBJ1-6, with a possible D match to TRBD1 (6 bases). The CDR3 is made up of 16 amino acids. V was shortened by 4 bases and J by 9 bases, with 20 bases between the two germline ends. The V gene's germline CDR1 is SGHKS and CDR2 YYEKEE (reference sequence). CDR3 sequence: CASSTRPGQRGSPLHF. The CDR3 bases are TGTGCCAGCAGCACGAGACCGGGACAAAGGGGTTCACCCCTCCACTTT.

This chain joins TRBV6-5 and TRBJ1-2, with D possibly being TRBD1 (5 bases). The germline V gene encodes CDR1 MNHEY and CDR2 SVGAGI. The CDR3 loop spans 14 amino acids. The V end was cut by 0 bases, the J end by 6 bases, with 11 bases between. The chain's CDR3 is CASSYSGAGDGYTF. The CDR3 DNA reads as TGTGCCAGCAGTTACTCAGGGGCCGGTGATGGCTACACCTTC.

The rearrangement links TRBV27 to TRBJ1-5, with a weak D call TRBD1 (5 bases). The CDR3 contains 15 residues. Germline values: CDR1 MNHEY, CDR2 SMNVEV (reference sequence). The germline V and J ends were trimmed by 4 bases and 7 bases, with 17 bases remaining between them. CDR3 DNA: TGTGCCAGCAGTTCAACCTCCCCGGGGGGACAGCCCCAGCATTTT. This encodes CASSSTSPGGQPQHF.

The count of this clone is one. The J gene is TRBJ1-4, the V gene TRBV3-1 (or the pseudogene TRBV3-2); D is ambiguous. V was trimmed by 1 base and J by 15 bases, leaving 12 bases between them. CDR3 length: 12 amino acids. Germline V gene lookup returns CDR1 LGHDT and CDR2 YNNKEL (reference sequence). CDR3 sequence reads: CASSQVQSDVFF. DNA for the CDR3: TGTGCCAGCAGCCAAGTCCAGAGCGACGTGTTTTTT.

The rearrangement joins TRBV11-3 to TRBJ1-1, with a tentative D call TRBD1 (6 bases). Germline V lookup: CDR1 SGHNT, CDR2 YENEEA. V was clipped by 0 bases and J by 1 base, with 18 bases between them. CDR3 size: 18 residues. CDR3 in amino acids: CASSLDPGQGGGNTEAFF. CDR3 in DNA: TGTGCCAGCAGCTTAGATCCTGGGCAGGGAGGGGGGAACACTGAAGCTTTCTTT.

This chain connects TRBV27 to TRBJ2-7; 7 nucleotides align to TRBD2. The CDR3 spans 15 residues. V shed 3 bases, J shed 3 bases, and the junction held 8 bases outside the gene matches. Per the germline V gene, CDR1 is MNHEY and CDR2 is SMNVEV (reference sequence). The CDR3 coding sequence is TGTGCCAGCAGTTTGGCGGGAGCGGGCCTCTACGAGCAGTACTTC. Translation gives CASSLAGAGLYEQYF.